This T cell receptor (beta chain) was profiled in a study of beta chain features in type 1 diabetes. As for the study in general: Patients did not differ from healthy donors in age, gender or cell yield. Study-wide points: VDJ junctions in type 1 diabetes patients carried more deletions and fewer insertions. TCRB CDR3s were moderately but significantly shorter in Type 1 diabetes patients in all four CD4+ subsets.

Of the isolated RNA, all was reverse transcribed, and so the sequenced material was expressed TCRB transcripts. Deep immunoSEQ sequencing covered naive, central memory and regulatory T cell samples. Clones were sequenced by immunoSEQ multiplex PCR, and TCRdb holds only the in-frame ones, with some missing. The repertoire holds 550,000 to 850,000 clones, with around 15% as singletons. Turning to this clone: Its antigen remains unidentified.

Trimming shortened V by 0 bases and J by 0 bases, and 13 bases separated the two germline ends. Per the germline V gene, CDR1 is SGDLS and CDR2 is YYNGEE. This CDR3 has 18 residues. The J gene is TRBJ2-6, the V gene TRBV9; possible D gene TRBD1, 6 bases. The sample was naive CD4+ T cells from blood. The TCR originated in a man younger than 30 with type 1 diabetes. The CDR3 is CASSVAGARGSGANVLTF. CDR3 sequence (DNA): TGTGCCAGCAGCGTAGCGGGCGCCAGGGGCTCTGGGGCCAACGTCCTGACTTTC.